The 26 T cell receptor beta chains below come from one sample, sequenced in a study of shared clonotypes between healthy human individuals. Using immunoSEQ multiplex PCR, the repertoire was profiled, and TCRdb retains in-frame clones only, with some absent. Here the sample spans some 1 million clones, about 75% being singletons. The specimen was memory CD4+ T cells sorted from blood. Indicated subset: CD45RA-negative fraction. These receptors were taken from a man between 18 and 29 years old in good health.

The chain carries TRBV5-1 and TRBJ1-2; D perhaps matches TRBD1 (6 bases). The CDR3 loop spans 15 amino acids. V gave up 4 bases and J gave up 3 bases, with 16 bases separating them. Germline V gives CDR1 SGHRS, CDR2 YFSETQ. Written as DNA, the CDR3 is TGCGCCAGCAGCCCTAAGGGACATGCAGACTATGGCTACACCTTC. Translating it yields CASSPKGHADYGYTF.

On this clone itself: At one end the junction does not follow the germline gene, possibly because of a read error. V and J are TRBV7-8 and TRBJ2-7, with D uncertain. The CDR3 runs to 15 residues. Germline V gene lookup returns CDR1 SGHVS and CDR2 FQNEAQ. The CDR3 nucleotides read TGTGCCAGCAGCTTAAGCGAAGCGTACTCCTACGGGCAGTACTTC. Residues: CASSLSEAYSYGQYF. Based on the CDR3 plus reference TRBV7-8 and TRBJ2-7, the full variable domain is GAGVSQSPRYKVAKRGQDVALRCDPISGHVSLFWYQQALGQGPEFLTYFQNEAQLDKSGLPSDRFFAERPEGSVSTLKIQRTQQEDSAVYLCASSLSEAYSYGQYFGPGTRLTVT.

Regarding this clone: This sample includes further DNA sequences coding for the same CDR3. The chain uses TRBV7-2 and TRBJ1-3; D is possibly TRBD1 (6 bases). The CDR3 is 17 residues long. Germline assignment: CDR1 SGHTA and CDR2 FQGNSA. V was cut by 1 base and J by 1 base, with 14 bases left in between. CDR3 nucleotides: TGTGCCAGCAGCTTAGGGGGGCAGGGGATTTCTGGAAACACCATATATTTT. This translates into CASSLGGQGISGNTIYF. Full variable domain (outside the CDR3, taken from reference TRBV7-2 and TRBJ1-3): GAGVSQSPSNKVTEKGKDVELRCDPISGHTALYWYRQSLGQGLEFLIYFQGNSAPDKSGLPSDRFSAERTGGSVSTLTIQRTQQEDSAVYLCASSLGGQGISGNTIYFGEGSWLTVV.

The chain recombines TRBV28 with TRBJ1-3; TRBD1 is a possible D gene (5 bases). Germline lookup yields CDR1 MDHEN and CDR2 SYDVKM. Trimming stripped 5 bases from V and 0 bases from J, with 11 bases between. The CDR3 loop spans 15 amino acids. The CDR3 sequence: CASSLGGVSGNTIYF. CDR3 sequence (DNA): TGTGCCAGCAGTCTGGGGGGAGTCTCTGGAAACACCATATATTTT. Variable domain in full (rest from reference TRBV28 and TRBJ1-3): DVKVTQSSRYLVKRTGEKVFLECVQDMDHENMFWYRQDPGLGLRLIYFSYDVKMKEKGDIPEGYSVSREKKERFSLILESASTNQTSMYLCASSLGGVSGNTIYFGEGSWLTVV.

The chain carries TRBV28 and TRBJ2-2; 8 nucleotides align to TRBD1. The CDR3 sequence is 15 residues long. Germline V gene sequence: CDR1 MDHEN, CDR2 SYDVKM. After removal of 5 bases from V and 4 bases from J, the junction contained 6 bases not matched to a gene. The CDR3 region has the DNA TGTGCCAGCAGTCAACAGGGGGGTGGCACCGGGGAGCTGTTTTTT. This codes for CASSQQGGGTGELFF.

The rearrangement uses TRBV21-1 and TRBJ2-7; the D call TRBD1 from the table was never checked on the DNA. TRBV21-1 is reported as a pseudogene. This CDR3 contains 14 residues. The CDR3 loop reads CASSKEGWPYEQYF. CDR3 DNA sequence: TGTGCCAGCAGCAAAGAGGGGTGGCCCTACGAGCAGTACTTC.

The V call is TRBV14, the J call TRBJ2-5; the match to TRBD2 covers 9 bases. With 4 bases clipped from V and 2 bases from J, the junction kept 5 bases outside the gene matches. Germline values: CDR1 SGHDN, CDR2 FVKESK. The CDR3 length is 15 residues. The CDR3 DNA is TGTGCCAGCAGCCCAACTAGCGGGCGTCAAGAGACCCAGTACTTC. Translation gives CASSPTSGRQETQYF.

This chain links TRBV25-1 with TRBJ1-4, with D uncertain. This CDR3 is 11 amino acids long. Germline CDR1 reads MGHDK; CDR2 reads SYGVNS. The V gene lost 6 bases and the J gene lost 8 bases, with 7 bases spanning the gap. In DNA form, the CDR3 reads TGTGCCAGCAGGGTAGGGGAAAAACTGTTTTTT. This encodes CASRVGEKLFF.

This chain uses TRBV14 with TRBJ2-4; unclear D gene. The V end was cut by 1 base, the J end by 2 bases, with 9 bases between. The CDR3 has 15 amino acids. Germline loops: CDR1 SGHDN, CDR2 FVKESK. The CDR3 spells CASSQVGVTKNIQYF. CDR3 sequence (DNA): TGTGCCAGCAGCCAAGTTGGGGTAACCAAAAACATTCAGTACTTC.

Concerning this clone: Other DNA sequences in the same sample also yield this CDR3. CDR3 in DNA: TGTGCCAGCAGCTTAGTGGCTGGGACCGGGGAGCTGTTTTTT. Amino acids: CASSLVAGTGELFF. The V and J genes are TRBV7-2 and TRBJ2-2; no definite D call. Germline CDR1 SGHTA, CDR2 FQGNSA. The CDR3 consists of 14 residues. V was cut by 1 base and J by 5 bases, with 8 bases left in between.

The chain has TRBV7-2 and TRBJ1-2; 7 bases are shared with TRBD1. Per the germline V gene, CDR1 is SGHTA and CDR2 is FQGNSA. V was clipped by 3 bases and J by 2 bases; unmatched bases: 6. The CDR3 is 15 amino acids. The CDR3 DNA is TGTGCCAGCAGCTTGGGATCGACAGGGAACTATGGCTACACCTTC. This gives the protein CASSLGSTGNYGYTF.

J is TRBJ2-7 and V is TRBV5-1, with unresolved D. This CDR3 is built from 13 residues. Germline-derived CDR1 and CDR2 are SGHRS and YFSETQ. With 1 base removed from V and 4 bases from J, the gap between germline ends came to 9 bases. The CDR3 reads CASSLRLGYEQYF. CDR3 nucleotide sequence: TGCGCCAGCAGCTTGCGTCTCGGGTACGAGCAGTACTTC.

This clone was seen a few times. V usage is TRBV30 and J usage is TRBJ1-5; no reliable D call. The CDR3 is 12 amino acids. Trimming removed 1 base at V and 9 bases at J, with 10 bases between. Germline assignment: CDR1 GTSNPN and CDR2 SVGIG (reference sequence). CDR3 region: CAWSDNLGPQHF. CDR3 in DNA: TGTGCCTGGAGTGACAACTTAGGGCCCCAGCATTTT.

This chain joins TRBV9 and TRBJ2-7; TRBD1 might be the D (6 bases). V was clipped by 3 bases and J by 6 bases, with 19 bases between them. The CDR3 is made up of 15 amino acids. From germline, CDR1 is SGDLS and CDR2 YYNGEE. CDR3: CASSGPGQVAAEQYF. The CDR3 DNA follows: TGTGCCAGCAGCGGGCCGGGACAAGTTGCCGCCGAGCAGTACTTC.

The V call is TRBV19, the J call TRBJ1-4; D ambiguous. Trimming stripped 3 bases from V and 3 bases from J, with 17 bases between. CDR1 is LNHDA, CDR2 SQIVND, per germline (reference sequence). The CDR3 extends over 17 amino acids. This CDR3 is CASSIGPRQRANEKLFF. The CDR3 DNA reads TGTGCCAGTAGTATTGGCCCCCGGCAGCGGGCTAATGAAAAACTGTTTTTT.

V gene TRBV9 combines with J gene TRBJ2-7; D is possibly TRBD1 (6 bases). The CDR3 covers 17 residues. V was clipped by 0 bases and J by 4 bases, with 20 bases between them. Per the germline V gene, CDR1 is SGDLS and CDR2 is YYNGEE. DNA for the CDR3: TGTGCCAGCAGCGTAGCCTCCAGTACAGGGATGGGGTACGAGCAGTACTTC. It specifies CASSVASSTGMGYEQYF.

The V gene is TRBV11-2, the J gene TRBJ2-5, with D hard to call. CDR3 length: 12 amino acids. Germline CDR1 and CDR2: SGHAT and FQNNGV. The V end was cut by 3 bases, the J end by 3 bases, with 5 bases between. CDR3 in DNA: TGTGCCAGCAGCTTTCAAAAAGAGACCCAGTACTTC. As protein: CASSFQKETQYF.

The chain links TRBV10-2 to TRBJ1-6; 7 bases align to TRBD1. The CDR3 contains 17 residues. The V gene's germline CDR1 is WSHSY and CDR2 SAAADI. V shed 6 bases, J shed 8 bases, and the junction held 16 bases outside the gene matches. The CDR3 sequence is CASRAWGLDRVDSPLHF. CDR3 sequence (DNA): TGCGCCAGCAGGGCCTGGGGGTTAGACAGGGTTGATTCACCCCTCCACTTT.

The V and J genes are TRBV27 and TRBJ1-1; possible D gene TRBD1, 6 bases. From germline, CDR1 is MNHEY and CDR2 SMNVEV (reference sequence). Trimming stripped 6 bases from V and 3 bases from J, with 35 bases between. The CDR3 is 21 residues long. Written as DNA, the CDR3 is TGTGCCAGCAGCCGCTTAATTGTAACGCTGATTCCGGGTTCAGGGGACACTGAAGCTTTCTTT. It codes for CASSRLIVTLIPGSGDTEAFF.

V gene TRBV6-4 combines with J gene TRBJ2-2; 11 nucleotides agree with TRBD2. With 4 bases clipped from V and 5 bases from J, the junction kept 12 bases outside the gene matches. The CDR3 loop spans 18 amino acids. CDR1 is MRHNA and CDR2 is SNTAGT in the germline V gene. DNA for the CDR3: TGTGCCAGCAGTGCCACAGAACTAGCGGGGGCCAGAACCGGGGAGCTGTTTTTT. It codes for CASSATELAGARTGELFF.

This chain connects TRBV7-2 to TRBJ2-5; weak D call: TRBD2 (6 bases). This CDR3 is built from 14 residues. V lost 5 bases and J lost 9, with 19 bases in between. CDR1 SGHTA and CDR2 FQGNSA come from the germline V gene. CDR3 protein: CASSPTGPTGAQYF. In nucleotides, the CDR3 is TGTGCCAGCAGCCCCACGGGACCTACGGGGGCCCAGTACTTC.

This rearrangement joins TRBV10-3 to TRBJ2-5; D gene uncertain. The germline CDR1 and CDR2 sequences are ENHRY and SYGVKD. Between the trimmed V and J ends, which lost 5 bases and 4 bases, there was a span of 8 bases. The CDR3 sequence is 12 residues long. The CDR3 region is CAISNLRETQYF. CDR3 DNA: TGTGCCATCAGTAACCTTAGAGAGACCCAGTACTTC.

The CDR3 bases are TGTGCCAGCAGAGGGACAGAAGCCGAAAAACTGTTTTTT. Amino acids: CASRGTEAEKLFF. The V gene is TRBV28, the J gene TRBJ1-4, with 7 bases fitting TRBD1. After removal of 6 bases from V and 8 bases from J, the junction contained 6 bases not matched to a gene. The germline V gene has CDR1 MDHEN and CDR2 SYDVKM. The CDR3 has 13 amino acids.

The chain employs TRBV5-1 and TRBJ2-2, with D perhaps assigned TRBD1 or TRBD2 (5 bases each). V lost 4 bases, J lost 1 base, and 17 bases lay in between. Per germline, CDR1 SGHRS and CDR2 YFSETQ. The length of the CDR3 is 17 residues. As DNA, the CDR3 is TGCGCCAGCAGCGATAGGCCCGGGACGCTGAACACCGGGGAGCTGTTTTTT. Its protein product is CASSDRPGTLNTGELFF.

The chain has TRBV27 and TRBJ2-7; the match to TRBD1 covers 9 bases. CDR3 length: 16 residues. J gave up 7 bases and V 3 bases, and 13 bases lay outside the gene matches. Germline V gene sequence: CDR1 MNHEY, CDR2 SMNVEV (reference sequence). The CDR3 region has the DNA TGTGCCAGCAGTTTCCTGGGACAGGGACCTTGGGAGGAGCAGTACTTC. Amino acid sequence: CASSFLGQGPWEEQYF.

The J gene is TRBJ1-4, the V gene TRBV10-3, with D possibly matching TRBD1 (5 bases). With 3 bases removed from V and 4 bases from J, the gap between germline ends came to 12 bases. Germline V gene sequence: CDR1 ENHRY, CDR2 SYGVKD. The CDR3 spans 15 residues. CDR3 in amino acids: CAISDSGGSNEKLFF. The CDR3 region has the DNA TGTGCCATCAGTGATAGTGGGGGGAGTAATGAAAAACTGTTTTTT.